A single sample is the source of the 18 T cell receptor beta chains below, sequenced in a study of shared clonotypes between healthy human individuals. Measured with immunoSEQ multiplex PCR; TCRdb has only the in-frame clones, and not every one. The table lists some 2,000,000 clones, around 95% of them singletons. The sequenced sample was naive CD4+ T cells sorted from blood. Subset here: CD45RA+ positively selected. These receptors were collected from a man between 18 and 35 years old in good health.

This rearrangement joins TRBV11-2 to TRBJ1-6; a possible D gene is TRBD1 (5 bases). V was pared by 5 bases and J by 7 bases, with 12 bases between. Germline V CDR1 and CDR2: SGHAT, FQNNGV. This CDR3 region has 14 residues. CDR3 nucleotides: TGTGCCAGCAGCCCGCGGGGGGTGAATTCACCCCTCCACTTT. Residues: CASSPRGVNSPLHF.

This chain joins TRBV27 and TRBJ1-4; 9 bases fit TRBD1. The J segment lost 6 bases and the V segment lost 3 bases, leaving 2 bases of the junction unmatched. The V gene's germline CDR1 is MNHEY and CDR2 SMNVEV (reference sequence). The CDR3 has 14 amino acids. The CDR3 bases are TGTGCCAGCAGTTTGACAGGGGGTGATGAAAAACTGTTTTTT. Its translation is CASSLTGGDEKLFF.

J is TRBJ1-4 and V is TRBV5-1, with D tentatively TRBD1 (6 bases). This CDR3 comprises 17 residues. The V end lost 4 bases, the J end lost 6 bases, and 22 bases lay between the germline ends. The germline V gene has CDR1 SGHRS and CDR2 YFSETQ. The CDR3 loop reads CASSRARGQYRDEKLFF. The DNA of the CDR3 is TGCGCCAGCAGCCGAGCCCGGGGGCAGTACCGGGATGAAAAACTGTTTTTT.

The rearrangement uses TRBV28 and TRBJ1-6, with D possibly being TRBD1 (6 bases). Between the trimmed V and J ends, which lost 3 bases and 9 bases, there was a span of 9 bases. Germline V gives CDR1 MDHEN, CDR2 SYDVKM. This CDR3 is built from 13 residues. The CDR3 reads CASSFGQLSPLHF. In DNA, the CDR3 is TGTGCCAGCAGTTTCGGACAGCTTTCACCCCTCCACTTT. Full variable domain (missing parts from reference TRBV28 and TRBJ1-6): DVKVTQSSRYLVKRTGEKVFLECVQDMDHENMFWYRQDPGLGLRLIYFSYDVKMKEKGDIPEGYSVSREKKERFSLILESASTNQTSMYLCASSFGQLSPLHFGNGTRLTVT.

For this clone: The same CDR3 arises from other DNA sequences in this sample as well. The V and J genes are TRBV30 and TRBJ1-5; no definite D call. The length of the CDR3 is 13 residues. V lost 0 bases, J lost 4 bases, and 7 bases lay in between. CDR1 GTSNPN and CDR2 SVGIG come from the germline V gene (reference sequence). The CDR3 region is CAWSVGGNQPQHF. CDR3 nucleotide sequence: TGTGCCTGGAGTGTAGGTGGAAATCAGCCCCAGCATTTT.

The chain has TRBV30 and TRBJ1-5; D is uncertain. This CDR3 region has 15 residues. Trimming took 0 bases from V and 1 from J, leaving 10 bases between them. From germline, CDR1 is GTSNPN and CDR2 SVGIG (reference sequence). The CDR3 here is CAWSVSRRSNQPQHF. As DNA, the CDR3 is TGTGCCTGGAGTGTCAGCAGACGGAGCAATCAGCCCCAGCATTTT.

CDR3 loop: CASSSRGTQYF. CDR3 DNA: TGTGCCAGCAGCTCCCGTGGGACCCAGTACTTC. The chain links TRBV11-2 to TRBJ2-5; D remains ambiguous. The germline V gene has CDR1 SGHAT and CDR2 FQNNGV. Between the trimmed V and J ends, which lost 4 bases and 7 bases, there was a span of 7 bases. This CDR3 region has 11 residues.

The chain recombines TRBV28 with TRBJ1-2, with 8 bases lining up with TRBD1. V gave up 7 bases and J gave up 4 bases; unmatched junction bases: 5. Germline V gene lookup returns CDR1 MDHEN and CDR2 SYDVKM. CDR3 length: 13 amino acids. DNA for the CDR3: TGTGCCAGCACCCCGGGACAGGCCTATGGCTACACCTTC. Translated, it gives CASTPGQAYGYTF.

The chain employs TRBV19 and TRBJ2-1; D call uncertain. Deletions cut 5 bases from V and 9 bases from J, with 8 bases between. This CDR3 has 11 residues. Germline CDR1 and CDR2: LNHDA and SQIVND (reference sequence). This CDR3 reads CASSSVGEQFF. CDR3 coding DNA: TGTGCCAGTAGTTCTGTAGGTGAGCAGTTCTTC.

CDR3 in amino acids: CASSQDIGPWSSYEQYF. CDR3 DNA sequence: TGCGCCAGCAGCCAAGATATTGGACCTTGGAGCTCCTACGAGCAGTACTTC. This chain links TRBV4-3 with TRBJ2-7, with D uncertain. V dropped 0 bases and J dropped 0 bases, with 15 bases sitting between them. CDR1 is LGHNA, CDR2 YSLEER, per germline. This CDR3 has 17 residues.

The CDR3 here is CASALAGNTGELFF. CDR3 DNA: TGTGCCAGCGCACTAGCGGGGAACACCGGGGAGCTGTTTTTT. This chain uses TRBV9 with TRBJ2-2, with 9 positions matching TRBD2. Losses at the gene ends were 7 bases for V and 1 base for J; bases not matched to a gene: 2. CDR1 SGDLS and CDR2 YYNGEE come from the germline V gene. The CDR3 runs to 14 residues.

The chain recombines TRBV5-1 with TRBJ2-5; the D is unclear. Trimming removed 0 bases from V and 9 bases from J, with 9 bases in between. Per germline, CDR1 SGHRS and CDR2 YFSETQ. The CDR3 totals 12 residues. The CDR3 sequence is CASSLGLGAQYF. CDR3 in DNA: TGCGCCAGCAGCTTGGGACTCGGAGCCCAGTACTTC.

The chain is built from TRBV28 and TRBJ2-7; 8 nucleotides agree with TRBD1. Germline lookup yields CDR1 MDHEN and CDR2 SYDVKM. This CDR3 spans 14 amino acids. The V gene end was trimmed by 7 bases and the J gene end by 2 bases; junction bases not matched to a gene: 7. Here the CDR3 DNA reads TGTGCCAGCAACCTACAGGGGGAACCCTACGAGCAGTACTTC. Residues: CASNLQGEPYEQYF.

This chain uses TRBV7-8 with TRBJ2-4, with 7 bases aligning to TRBD1. Germline values: CDR1 SGHVS, CDR2 FQNEAQ. The CDR3 is 15 amino acids. Trimming removed 2 bases from V and 4 bases from J; junction bases left unmatched: 5. CDR3 sequence reads: CASSLTGTAKNIQYF. The CDR3, as DNA: TGTGCCAGCAGCTTAACGGGGACAGCGAAAAACATTCAGTACTTC.

This clone has only one observation. The gene calls are TRBV30 and TRBJ2-1, with 7 bases matching TRBD2. The germline V gene has CDR1 GTSNPN and CDR2 SVGIG (reference sequence). CDR3 length: 14 amino acids. The CDR3 DNA sequence: TGTGCGAGGGGAGTCCGCGGGAGCATCAATGAGCAGTTCTTC. As protein: CARGVRGSINEQFF.

The V call is TRBV7-6, the J call TRBJ2-1; no firm D call. Deletions cut 1 base from V and 0 bases from J, with 13 bases between. The CDR3 spans 17 residues. Germline V lookup: CDR1 SGHVS, CDR2 FNYEAQ. CDR3 nucleotide sequence: TGTGCCAGCAGCTTAGAGACGGGCTCGAGCTCCTACAATGAGCAGTTCTTC. As protein: CASSLETGSSSYNEQFF.

The CDR3 DNA sequence: TGTGCCAGCAGCCTACAGGGGCGTGGGAACACTGAAGCTTTCTTT. This encodes CASSLQGRGNTEAFF. This chain joins TRBV7-3 and TRBJ1-1, with 7 nucleotides matching TRBD1. V shed 5 bases and J 1 base; nucleotides not matched to a gene: 7. The CDR3 is made up of 15 amino acids. CDR1 and CDR2 (germline): SGHTA, FQGTGA.

The J gene is TRBJ2-7, the V gene TRBV10-1; D not certain. V gave up 8 bases and J gave up 0 bases, with 8 bases separating them. From germline, CDR1 is WNHNN and CDR2 SYGVQD (reference sequence). The CDR3 extends over 12 amino acids. The CDR3 is CASVWDSYEQYF. The DNA for the CDR3 is TGCGCCAGCGTGTGGGACTCCTACGAGCAGTACTTC.